The clone carrying this T cell receptor (beta chain) was counted only a few times. What it binds is not known. These data come from a study of beta chain features in type 1 diabetes. As for the study in general: Some 99 million sorted cells were examined across all samples.

The V gene's germline CDR1 is SGHNT and CDR2 YYREEE (reference sequence). V lost 0 bases, J lost 2 bases, and 8 bases lay in between. The CDR3 loop spans 14 amino acids. A single heparinised blood sample, averaging about 120 mL, was obtained per donor. Purity exceeding 95% was reached by all sorted populations. General study findings and limits: A moderate, significant TCRB CDR3 shortening appeared in type 1 diabetes across four CD4+ subsets. A greater similarity of naive, central memory and Treg TCRB repertoires was seen among patients than among healthy donors.

Since all of the isolated RNA was reverse transcribed, expressed TCRB transcripts were what got sequenced. Profiling relied on immunoSEQ multiplex PCR, and the TCRdb table lists in-frame clones only, not all of them. The sample shows approximately 140,000 clones, 9% of them seen only once. The sequence was collected from a man younger than 40 with type 1 diabetes. Sequenced input: central memory CD4+ T cells from blood. The V and J genes are TRBV5-4 and TRBJ2-5, with D unclear. CDR3 sequence: CASSLDSRQETQYF. The DNA of the CDR3 is TGTGCCAGCAGCTTGGACAGTCGGCAAGAGACCCAGTACTTC.